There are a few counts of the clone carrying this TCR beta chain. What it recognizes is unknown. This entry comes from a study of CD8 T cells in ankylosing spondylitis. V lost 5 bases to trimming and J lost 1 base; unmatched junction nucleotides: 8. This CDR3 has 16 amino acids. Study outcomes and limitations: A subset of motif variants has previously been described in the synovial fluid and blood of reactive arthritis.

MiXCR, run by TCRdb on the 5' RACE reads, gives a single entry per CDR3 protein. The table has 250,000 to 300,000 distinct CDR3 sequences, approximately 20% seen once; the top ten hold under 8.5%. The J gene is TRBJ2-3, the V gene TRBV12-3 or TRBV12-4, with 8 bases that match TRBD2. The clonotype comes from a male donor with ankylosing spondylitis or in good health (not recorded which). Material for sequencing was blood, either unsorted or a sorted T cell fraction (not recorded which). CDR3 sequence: CASSKLALAGTDTQYF. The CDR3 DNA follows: TGTGCCAGCAGTAAATTGGCACTAGCGGGCACAGATACGCAGTATTTT.